This entry lists 30 T cell receptor beta chains sequenced from one sample in a study of blood T cells in healthy people across ages. With a J-beta primer mix and a sample-barcoded 5' primer, a second PCR ran 7 to 11 cycles. TCRdb reprocessed the 5' RACE reads via MiXCR and lists one record per CDR3 protein. Counted here are more than 650,000 distinct CDR3 sequences, about 55% occurring once; the ten biggest clones make up about 38%. Sequences were obtained from blood. The receptors here all came from a man at least 80 years old in good health.

The V gene is TRBV6-2 or TRBV6-3, the J gene TRBJ2-1; 9 bases match TRBD2. After removal of 2 bases from V and 8 bases from J, the junction contained 4 bases not matched to a gene. Germline lookup yields CDR1 MNHEY and CDR2 SVGEGT. The length of the CDR3 is 14 residues. The CDR3 protein is CASSYRSSGDEQFF. The DNA for the CDR3 is TGTGCCAGCAGTTACAGGTCTAGCGGGGATGAGCAGTTCTTC.

This clonotype has a single count. V gene TRBV27 combines with J gene TRBJ1-2; 7 bases are a match to TRBD1. In germline, CDR1 is MNHEY, CDR2 SMNVEV (reference sequence). The CDR3 is 16 amino acids. V gave up 6 bases and J gave up 4 bases; unmatched junction bases: 14. CDR3 sequence reads: CASSYSPGDSRYGYTF. DNA for the CDR3: TGTGCCAGCAGCTACTCCCCCGGGGACAGCCGCTATGGCTACACCTTC.

CDR3 in amino acids: CSARAPSLAWYF. Written as DNA, the CDR3 is TGCAGTGCTAGAGCCCCCTCACTAGCGTGGTACTTC. The J gene is TRBJ2-4, the V gene TRBV20-1; 7 bases line up with TRBD2. The junction had 9 bases not matched to a gene; V was cut back by 1 base and J by 15 bases. The CDR3 is 12 residues long. From germline, CDR1 is DFQATT and CDR2 SNEGSKA (reference sequence).

This clonotype was observed once. One junction end does not reproduce the germline sequence, and a read error may be involved. The rearrangement links TRBV4-1 to TRBJ2-7, with 7 bases aligning to TRBD2. CDR1 MGHRA and CDR2 YSYEKL come from the germline V gene. This CDR3 region has 18 residues. The CDR3 DNA follows: TGCGCCAGCAGCCAAGGGCTTTTGAGGCGGGAGAGAAGCTACGAGCAGAACTTC. This translates into CASSQGLLRRERSYEQNF.

Points on this clonotype: Sequence at one end of the junction differs from germline and may be a read error. This chain connects TRBV7-2 to TRBJ1-6, with 10 bases identical to TRBD1. The CDR3 is 14 residues long. CDR1 and CDR2 from the germline V gene are SGHTA and FQGNSA. The CDR3 DNA reads as TGTGCCAGCAGCCTGACAGGGGGCTACTCACCCCCCCACTTT. Protein sequence: CASSLTGGYSPPHF.

This clonotype was found many times. The chain uses TRBV2 and TRBJ2-7, with D maybe TRBD1 (5 bases). The germline CDR1 and CDR2 sequences are SNHLY and FYNNEI. Trimming left V 6 bases short and J 0 bases short, with 6 bases between. The CDR3 contains 12 residues. The CDR3 spells CASRGVSYEQYF. CDR3 coding DNA: TGTGCCAGCAGAGGGGTCTCCTACGAGCAGTACTTC.

CDR3 DNA: TGTGCCAGCAGCTTGAGGGCTGGGTTTGACGCTGAAGCTTTCTTT. Amino acids: CASSLRAGFDAEAFF. The V call is TRBV5-5, the J call TRBJ1-1; D unclear. Germline V gene lookup returns CDR1 SGHKS and CDR2 YYEKEE (reference sequence). The V end was cut by 1 base, the J end by 6 bases, with 16 bases between. The CDR3 is 15 residues long. The variable domain in full, with the rest retrieved from reference TRBV5-5 and TRBJ1-1, is DAGVTQSPTHLIKTRGQQVTLRCSPISGHKSVSWYQQVLGQGPQFIFQYYEKEERGRGNFPDRFSARQFPNYSSELNVNALLLGDSALYLCASSLRAGFDAEAFFGQGTRLTVV.

This clonotype came up once. J is TRBJ2-1 and V is TRBV28; D is perhaps TRBD2 (6 bases). There are 13 residues in the CDR3. Germline V CDR1 and CDR2: MDHEN, SYDVKM. V was shortened by 5 bases and J by 9 bases, with 14 bases between the two germline ends. CDR3 DNA sequence: TGTGCCAGCAGTGGGACTCTTCCTGGTGAGCAGTTCTTC. This codes for CASSGTLPGEQFF.

The chain employs TRBV5-1 and TRBJ1-1, with 9 bases lining up with TRBD1. J was trimmed by 4 bases and V by 4 bases; bases with no gene match: 8. The length of the CDR3 is 15 residues. Germline loops: CDR1 SGHRS, CDR2 YFSETQ. In DNA form, the CDR3 reads TGCGCCAGCAGCCCGACGACAGGGGGAGGCACTGAAGCTTTCTTT. It yields the protein CASSPTTGGGTEAFF.

The chain recombines TRBV29-1 with TRBJ2-1; D may be TRBD1 (8 bases). Gene TRBJ2-7 matches the end of the DNA better, so the J call may be wrong. Germline CDR1 is SQVTM and CDR2 is ANQGSEA. The CDR3 loop spans 16 amino acids. The CDR3 loop reads CSVEPVYRGDYNEQYF. CDR3 DNA: TGCAGCGTCGAGCCCGTCTACAGGGGGGACTACAATGAGCAGTACTTC.

In this sample, this clonotype turned up a few times. The rearrangement links TRBV5-1 to TRBJ1-2; D not certain. The germline CDR1 and CDR2 sequences are SGHRS and YFSETQ. V gave up 3 bases and J gave up 6 bases, with 15 bases separating them. The CDR3 spans 14 residues. CDR3 region: CASSSSTSLNGYTF. The CDR3 region has the DNA TGCGCCAGCAGCTCCTCAACCTCTTTGAATGGCTACACCTTC. The full variable domain, rest sourced from reference TRBV5-1 and TRBJ1-2, is KAGVTQTPRYLIKTRGQQVTLSCSPISGHRSVSWYQQTPGQGLQFLFEYFSETQRNKGNFPGRFSGRQFSNSRSEMNVSTLELGDSALYLCASSSSTSLNGYTFGSGTRLTVV.

This clonotype was seen a few times. The chain is built from TRBV29-1 and TRBJ2-5; perhaps TRBD1 as D (5 bases). V lost 6 bases to trimming and J lost 11 bases, with 22 bases between them. This CDR3 has 13 amino acids. The germline CDR1 and CDR2 sequences are SQVTM and ANQGSEA. CDR3: CSVTAVEDNEQYF. CDR3 coding DNA: TGCAGCGTAACCGCGGTAGAGGACAATGAGCAGTACTTC.

The V gene is TRBV20-1, the J gene TRBJ2-1; D perhaps matches TRBD1 (5 bases). V dropped 3 bases and J dropped 10 bases, with 13 bases sitting between them. Per germline, CDR1 DFQATT and CDR2 SNEGSKA (reference sequence). CDR3 length: 12 residues. CDR3 nucleotide sequence: TGCAGTGCTAGCGGCCAGGGTTGGGAGCAGTTCTTC. Its translation: CSASGQGWEQFF.

V is TRBV29-1 and J is TRBJ2-3; D uncertain. The CDR3 has 12 amino acids. Looked up from germline, CDR1 is SQVTM and CDR2 is ANQGSEA. Trimming stripped 4 bases from V and 2 bases from J, with 7 bases between. The CDR3 protein is CSVALNTDTQYF. Here the CDR3 DNA reads TGCAGCGTTGCCCTAAACACAGATACGCAGTATTTT.

The chain combines TRBV5-1 with TRBJ2-1; a possible D gene is TRBD1 (6 bases). CDR1 is SGHRS and CDR2 is YFSETQ in the germline V gene. Between the trimmed V and J ends, which lost 4 bases and 7 bases, there was a span of 18 bases. This CDR3 contains 15 residues. The CDR3 loop reads CASSTDSRLGNEQFF. CDR3 nucleotides: TGCGCCAGCAGCACGGACAGCCGATTGGGGAATGAGCAGTTCTTC.

The chain uses TRBV10-2 and TRBJ1-2; D unresolved. In germline, CDR1 is WSHSY, CDR2 SAAADI. The CDR3 sequence is 15 residues long. V lost 0 bases and J lost 7, with 15 bases in between. CDR3 sequence (DNA): TGCGCCAGCAGTGAGTCGTTGGGAGGATCTTTTGGCTACACCTTC. As protein: CASSESLGGSFGYTF.

This clonotype came up once. The genes are TRBV25-1 and TRBJ2-7, with no clear D. Trimming shortened V by 7 bases and J by 8 bases, and 15 bases separated the two germline ends. This CDR3 region has 12 residues. Per germline, CDR1 MGHDK and CDR2 SYGVNS. The CDR3 DNA sequence: TGTGCCAGCACCGATAAGGGTAAACAGCAGTACTTC. It encodes CASTDKGKQQYF.

CDR3 protein: CASSQAGTGMLQNEQFF. CDR3 sequence (DNA): TGTGCCAGCAGCCAGGCCGGGACTGGGATGTTACAGAATGAGCAGTTCTTC. The chain couples TRBV3-1 to TRBJ2-1; D possibly corresponds to TRBD2 (6 bases). The CDR3 is 17 amino acids. CDR1 LGHDT and CDR2 YNNKEL come from the germline V gene (reference sequence). Trimming shortened V by 3 bases and J by 7 bases, and 22 bases separated the two germline ends.

To note about this clonotype: Mismatch with germline at one junction end may stem from a read error. CDR3 protein: CAGSPTGTETQYF. The CDR3 bases are TGTGCCGGCAGCCCCACGGGAACCGAGACCCAGTACTTC. This chain links TRBV3-1 with TRBJ2-5; a possible D gene is TRBD2 (5 bases). Germline V gene sequence: CDR1 LGHDT, CDR2 YNNKEL (reference sequence). The length of the CDR3 is 13 residues.

This clonotype was seen only once. The chain couples TRBV25-1 to TRBJ1-1; a weak D match, TRBD1 (5 bases). Trimming left V 6 bases short and J 0 bases short, with 11 bases between. The CDR3 length is 14 residues. Per germline, CDR1 MGHDK and CDR2 SYGVNS. The CDR3 loop is CASRGTGMNTEAFF. The CDR3 DNA reads TGTGCCAGCAGGGGAACAGGAATGAACACTGAAGCTTTCTTT.

This chain uses TRBV4-1 with TRBJ2-1; D may be TRBD2 (5 bases). Deletions cut 1 base from V and 8 bases from J, with 12 bases between. Germline V gene lookup returns CDR1 MGHRA and CDR2 YSYEKL. CDR3 length equals 14 residues. The CDR3 DNA sequence: TGCGCCAGCAGCCAAGTGCTAGCACTCGATGAGCAGTTCTTC. Translated: CASSQVLALDEQFF.

The V and J genes are TRBV29-1 and TRBJ1-2; D ambiguous. This CDR3 has 14 residues. Germline values: CDR1 SQVTM, CDR2 ANQGSEA. Trimming removed 6 bases from V and 2 bases from J, with 16 bases in between. CDR3 amino acids: CSVPGRGRNYGYTF. The CDR3 bases are TGCAGCGTCCCCGGGCGAGGGCGCAACTATGGCTACACCTTC.

In nucleotides, the CDR3 is TGTGCCAGCAGCCCTAGGACTCACAGGACCGAGAACACTGAAGCTTTCTTT. Protein: CASSPRTHRTENTEAFF. This chain uses TRBV7-8 with TRBJ1-1; D perhaps matches TRBD1 (5 bases). Trimming removed 5 bases at V and 1 base at J, with 20 bases between. CDR3 length equals 17 residues. In germline, CDR1 is SGHVS, CDR2 FQNEAQ. Complete variable domain (other parts from reference TRBV7-8 and TRBJ1-1): GAGVSQSPRYKVAKRGQDVALRCDPISGHVSLFWYQQALGQGPEFLTYFQNEAQLDKSGLPSDRFFAERPEGSVSTLKIQRTQQEDSAVYLCASSPRTHRTENTEAFFGQGTRLTVV.

This clonotype was seen only a few times. V and J are TRBV4-2 and TRBJ1-1; possible D gene TRBD1, 6 bases. CDR1 and CDR2 (germline): LGHNA, YNFKEQ. Trimming cost V 2 bases and J 10 bases, with 14 bases left between them. CDR3 length: 13 amino acids. CDR3 sequence: CASSQNRGQGAFF. The CDR3 region has the DNA TGTGCCAGCAGCCAAAATCGGGGGCAGGGAGCTTTCTTT.

The rearrangement uses TRBV9 and TRBJ1-6; 9 nucleotides line up with TRBD1. The CDR3 is 15 residues long. CDR1 SGDLS and CDR2 YYNGEE come from the germline V gene. V dropped 4 bases and J dropped 14; count of bases not matched to a gene: 13. This CDR3 reads CASSPTGTGHLTLHF. The CDR3, as DNA: TGTGCCAGCAGCCCCACCGGGACAGGGCATTTGACCCTCCACTTT.

The chain employs TRBV2 and TRBJ2-3; TRBD2 agrees at 8 bases. The CDR3 length is 12 residues. Germline assignment: CDR1 SNHLY and CDR2 FYNNEI. V lost 4 bases, J lost 14 bases, and 8 bases stayed unmatched. The CDR3 DNA follows: TGTGCCAGCAGTGCCCCGGGGGGGTACGCGTATTTT. It specifies CASSAPGGYAYF.

Only a few counts were recorded for this clonotype. The chain has TRBV27 and TRBJ2-5; TRBD2 matches 12 bases. The better agreement between TRBJ2-7 and the DNA end casts doubt on the J call. CDR3 length equals 18 residues. Germline V gene lookup returns CDR1 MNHEY and CDR2 SMNVEV (reference sequence). In DNA, the CDR3 is TGTGCCAGCAGTTTATCCGGACTAGCGGGACTAGCGGCCTACGAGCAGTACTTC. It encodes CASSLSGLAGLAAYEQYF.

The chain's CDR3 is CASSLQWGGELFF. The DNA of the CDR3 is TGTGCCAGCAGTCTCCAATGGGGCGGGGAGCTGTTTTTT. The chain is built from TRBV12-3 or TRBV12-4 and TRBJ2-2; D not certain. This CDR3 comprises 13 residues. V was pared by 5 bases and J by 7 bases, with 11 bases between.

This clonotype has only a few counts. This chain connects TRBV2 to TRBJ1-4; 11 nucleotides agree with TRBD1. With 4 bases clipped from V and 10 bases from J, the junction kept 11 bases outside the gene matches. This CDR3 is built from 16 residues. Germline V lookup: CDR1 SNHLY, CDR2 FYNNEI. The CDR3 spells CASSVPGQGGPGKLFF. The DNA for the CDR3 is TGTGCCAGCAGTGTCCCGGGACAGGGGGGGCCTGGAAAACTGTTTTTT.

The chain is built from TRBV29-1 and TRBJ2-5, with no clear D. The CDR3 spans 12 residues. Trimming took off 4 bases at V and 5 bases at J, with 11 bases between the two ends. Germline values: CDR1 SQVTM, CDR2 ANQGSEA. The CDR3 sequence is CSVVTDGETQYF. DNA of the CDR3: TGCAGCGTTGTTACGGATGGGGAGACCCAGTACTTC.